The T cell receptor (beta chain) described here comes from a study of shared clonotypes between healthy human individuals. Study observations and caveats: Expectations were that clonotype sharing among donors would be affected by sequencing depth.

About this clone: What it recognizes is unknown.

Free of recent acute infections or vaccinations, the donors were healthy HIV-negative adults. About 90 million PBMCs per unsorted sample were used for genomic DNA. The data were produced by immunoSEQ multiplex PCR, yet TCRdb's version contains in-frame clones alone and is incomplete. The table records around 430,000 clones, about four fifths of them present only once. This clonotype was obtained from a woman aged 40-49 years in good health. Some clones in this sample may be carry-over from other donors' samples. The specimen sequenced was PBMCs.

The CDR3 coding sequence is TGCGCCAGCAGCCAAGACCCGGTCTCTGGGGCCAACGTCCTGACTTTC. Translated: CASSQDPVSGANVLTF. The chain combines TRBV4-3 with TRBJ2-6; D unresolved. Trimming pared 0 bases from V and 0 bases from J, leaving 6 bases between. The CDR3 has 16 amino acids. The germline CDR1 and CDR2 sequences are LGHNA and YSLEER.